Only a few counts were recorded for the clone carrying this T cell receptor beta chain. Antigen unknown. The sample comes from a study of cytomegalovirus exposure and HLA in healthy donors. The study's findings and limits: In terms of immune exposure information, only CMV serostatus was available.

With 60 Vbeta and 13 Jbeta primers, the PCR was carried out. Data came from immunoSEQ multiplex PCR; TCRdb stores just in-frame clones and leaves some out. The sample yields under 65,000 clones, almost 85% seen once. Trimming took 4 bases from V and 3 from J, leaving 10 bases between them. The germline gives CDR1 MDHEN, CDR2 SYDVKM. This CDR3 has 14 amino acids. This receptor was obtained from a man aged 45 to 65 in good health and CMV-seronegative. The chain is built from TRBV28 and TRBJ1-5; TRBD1 is a possible D gene (5 bases). Sequencing input: PBMCs. CDR3 nucleotide sequence: TGTGCCAGCAGTTATGGGGGGTTCAATCAGCCCCAGCATTTT. It is translated as CASSYGGFNQPQHF.